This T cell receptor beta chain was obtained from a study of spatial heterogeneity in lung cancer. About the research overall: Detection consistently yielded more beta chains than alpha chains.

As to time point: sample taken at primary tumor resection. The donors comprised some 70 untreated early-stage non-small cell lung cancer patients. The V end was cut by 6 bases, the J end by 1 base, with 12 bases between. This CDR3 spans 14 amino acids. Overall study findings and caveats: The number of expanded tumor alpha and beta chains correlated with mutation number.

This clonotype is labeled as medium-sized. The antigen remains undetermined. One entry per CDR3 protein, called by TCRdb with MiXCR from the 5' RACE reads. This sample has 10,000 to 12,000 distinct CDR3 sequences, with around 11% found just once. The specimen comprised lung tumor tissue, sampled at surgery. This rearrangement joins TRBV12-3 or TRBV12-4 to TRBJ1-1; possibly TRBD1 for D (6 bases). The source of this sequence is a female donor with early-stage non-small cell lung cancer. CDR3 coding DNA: TGTGCCAGCAGCTCTTGGGGGGCGAACACTGAAGCTTTCTTT. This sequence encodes CASSSWGANTEAFF.